This TCR beta chain emerged from a study of cytomegalovirus exposure and HLA in healthy donors. Donors counted as nominally healthy when sampled, yet unrecorded immune exposures were likely. The CDR3 covers 14 residues. The germline gives CDR1 SEHNR, CDR2 FQNEAQ (reference sequence). The study ran its PCR with 60 Vbeta and 13 Jbeta primers. Sequencing was performed with immunoSEQ multiplex PCR; in TCRdb, only in-frame clones are kept and a portion is missing. Of some 150,000 clones listed, around 73% are singletons. A note on this clone: Its matching antigen is unknown. The junction shows a germline mismatch at one end, possibly a read error.

Regarding the study as a whole: The study listed about 150 cytomegalovirus-associated TCR beta chains.

The sequenced sample consisted of PBMCs. The chain links TRBV7-9 to TRBJ2-7; 9 bases line up with TRBD2. This TCR was sampled from a female donor in good health and CMV-seronegative. CDR3 in DNA: TGTTCCAGCAGCAACCCTAGCGGGAACTACGAGCAGTACTTC. This codes for CSSSNPSGNYEQYF.